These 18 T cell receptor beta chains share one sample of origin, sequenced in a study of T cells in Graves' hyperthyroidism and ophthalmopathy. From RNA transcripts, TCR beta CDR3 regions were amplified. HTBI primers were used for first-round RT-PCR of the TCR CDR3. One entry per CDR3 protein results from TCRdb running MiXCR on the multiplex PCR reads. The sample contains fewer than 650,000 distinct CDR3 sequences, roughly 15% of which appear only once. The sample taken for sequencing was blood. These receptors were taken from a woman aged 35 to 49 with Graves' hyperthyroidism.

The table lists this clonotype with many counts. CDR3 sequence (DNA): TGCAGTGCTAGAGACGCGGCAGGGCCCGGAGAGACCCAGTACTTC. This translates into CSARDAAGPGETQYF. The chain employs TRBV20-1 and TRBJ2-5; a weak D match, TRBD1 (5 bases). The CDR3 covers 15 residues. Germline V gives CDR1 DFQATT, CDR2 SNEGSKA (reference sequence). V lost 0 bases and J lost 4, with 15 bases in between.

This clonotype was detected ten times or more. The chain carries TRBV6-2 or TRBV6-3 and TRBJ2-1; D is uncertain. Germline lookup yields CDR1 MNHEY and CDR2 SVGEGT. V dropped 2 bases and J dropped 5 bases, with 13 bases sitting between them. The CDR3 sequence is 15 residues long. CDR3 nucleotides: TGTGCCAGCAGTTACGCGGCCGTGAGAAACAATGAGCAGTTCTTC. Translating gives CASSYAAVRNNEQFF.

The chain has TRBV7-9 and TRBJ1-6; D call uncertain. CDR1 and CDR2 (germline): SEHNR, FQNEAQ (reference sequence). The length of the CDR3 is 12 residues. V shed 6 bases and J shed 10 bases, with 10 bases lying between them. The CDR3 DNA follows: TGTGCCAGCAGTGTTTATAGCTCACCCCTCCACTTT. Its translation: CASSVYSSPLHF.

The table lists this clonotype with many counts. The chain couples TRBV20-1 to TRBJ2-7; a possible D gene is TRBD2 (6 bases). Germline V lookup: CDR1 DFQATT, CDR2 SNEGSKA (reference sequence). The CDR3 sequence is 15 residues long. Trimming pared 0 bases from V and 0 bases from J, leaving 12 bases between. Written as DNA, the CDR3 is TGCAGTGCTAGAGAGCGGGCGGGGTCCTCCTACGAGCAGTACTTC. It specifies CSARERAGSSYEQYF.

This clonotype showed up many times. Here the CDR3 DNA reads TGTGCCAGCAGCAGGGCCCCAAATCAGCCCCAGCATTTT. Amino acid sequence: CASSRAPNQPQHF. The chain has TRBV6-1 and TRBJ1-5, with D possibly matching TRBD1 (5 bases). Germline-derived CDR1 and CDR2 are MNHNS and SASEGT. This CDR3 has 13 amino acids. The V end lost 6 bases, the J end lost 4 bases, and 10 bases lay between the germline ends.

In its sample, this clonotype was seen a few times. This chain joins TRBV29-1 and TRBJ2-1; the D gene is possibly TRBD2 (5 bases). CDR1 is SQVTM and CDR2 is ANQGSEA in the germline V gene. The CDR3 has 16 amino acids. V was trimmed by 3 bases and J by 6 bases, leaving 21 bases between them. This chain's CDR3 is CSVDRGLSFDFNEQFF. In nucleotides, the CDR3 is TGCAGCGTTGATCGGGGATTGAGTTTTGATTTCAATGAGCAGTTCTTC.

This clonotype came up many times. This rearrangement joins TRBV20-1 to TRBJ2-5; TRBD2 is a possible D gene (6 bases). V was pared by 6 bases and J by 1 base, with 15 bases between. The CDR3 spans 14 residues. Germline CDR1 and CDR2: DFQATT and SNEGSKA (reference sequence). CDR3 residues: CSALGGTFQETQYF. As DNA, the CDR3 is TGCAGTGCCCTCGGAGGGACTTTCCAAGAGACCCAGTACTTC.

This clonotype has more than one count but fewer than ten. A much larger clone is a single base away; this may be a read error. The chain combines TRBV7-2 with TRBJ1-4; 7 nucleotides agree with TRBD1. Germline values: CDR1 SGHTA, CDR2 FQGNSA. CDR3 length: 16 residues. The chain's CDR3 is CASSLARGTANEKPFF. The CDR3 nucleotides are TGTGCCAGCAGCTTAGCGCGGGGGACAGCAAATGAAAAACCGTTTTTT.

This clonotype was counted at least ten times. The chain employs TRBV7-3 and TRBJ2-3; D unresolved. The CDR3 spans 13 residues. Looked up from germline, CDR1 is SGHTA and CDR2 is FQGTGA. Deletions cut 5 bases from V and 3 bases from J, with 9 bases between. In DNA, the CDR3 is TGTGCCAGCAGCCCGGTCGGTACAGATACGCAGTATTTT. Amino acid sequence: CASSPVGTDTQYF.

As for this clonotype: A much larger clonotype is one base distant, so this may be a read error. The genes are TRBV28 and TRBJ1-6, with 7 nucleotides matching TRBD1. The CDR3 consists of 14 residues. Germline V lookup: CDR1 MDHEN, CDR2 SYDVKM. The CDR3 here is CASSLLQGNSPIHF. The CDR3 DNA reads TGTGCCAGCAGTTTGTTACAGGGGAATTCACCCATCCACTTT.

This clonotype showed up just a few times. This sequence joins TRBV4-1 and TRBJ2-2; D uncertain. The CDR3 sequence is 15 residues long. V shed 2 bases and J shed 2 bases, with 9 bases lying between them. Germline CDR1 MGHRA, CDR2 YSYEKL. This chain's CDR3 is CASSQFDSNTGELFF. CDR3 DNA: TGCGCCAGCAGCCAATTCGATTCTAACACCGGGGAGCTGTTTTTT.

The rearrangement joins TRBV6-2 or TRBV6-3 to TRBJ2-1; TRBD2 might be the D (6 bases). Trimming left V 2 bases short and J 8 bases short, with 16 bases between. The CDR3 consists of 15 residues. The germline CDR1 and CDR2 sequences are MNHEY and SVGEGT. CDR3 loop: CASSYGAGGFDEQFF. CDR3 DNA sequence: TGTGCCAGCAGTTACGGAGCGGGTGGGTTCGATGAGCAGTTCTTC.

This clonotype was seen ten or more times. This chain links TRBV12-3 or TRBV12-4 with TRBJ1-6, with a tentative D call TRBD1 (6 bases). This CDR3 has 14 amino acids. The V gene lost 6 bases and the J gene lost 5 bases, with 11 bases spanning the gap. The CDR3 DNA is TGTGCCAGCAGCCAAACAGGGCATAATTCACCCCTCCACTTT. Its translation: CASSQTGHNSPLHF.

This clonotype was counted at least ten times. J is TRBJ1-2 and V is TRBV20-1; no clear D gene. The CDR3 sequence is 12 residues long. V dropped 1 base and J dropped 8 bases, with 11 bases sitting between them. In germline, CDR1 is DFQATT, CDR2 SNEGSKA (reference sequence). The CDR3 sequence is CSARGGTWGYTF. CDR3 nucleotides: TGCAGTGCTAGAGGGGGTACTTGGGGCTACACCTTC.

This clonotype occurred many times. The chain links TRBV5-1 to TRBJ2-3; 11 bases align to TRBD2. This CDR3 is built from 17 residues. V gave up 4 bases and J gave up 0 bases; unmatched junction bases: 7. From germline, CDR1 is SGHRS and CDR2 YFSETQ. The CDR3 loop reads CASSPRTSGPSTDTQYF. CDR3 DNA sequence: TGCGCCAGCAGCCCGAGGACTAGCGGGCCTAGCACAGATACGCAGTATTTT.

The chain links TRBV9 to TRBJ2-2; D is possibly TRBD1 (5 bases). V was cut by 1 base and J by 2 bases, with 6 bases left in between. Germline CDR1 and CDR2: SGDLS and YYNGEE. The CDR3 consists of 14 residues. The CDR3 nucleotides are TGTGCCAGCAGCGTAAGGGGAAACACCGGGGAGCTGTTTTTT. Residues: CASSVRGNTGELFF.

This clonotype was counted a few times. CDR3 residues: CASSTSRGYTF. As DNA, the CDR3 is TGTGCCAGCAGCACCTCCCGTGGCTACACCTTC. The chain recombines TRBV28 with TRBJ1-2, with D hard to call. CDR3 length: 11 amino acids. In germline, CDR1 is MDHEN, CDR2 SYDVKM. Between the trimmed V and J ends, which lost 6 bases and 7 bases, there was a span of 9 bases.

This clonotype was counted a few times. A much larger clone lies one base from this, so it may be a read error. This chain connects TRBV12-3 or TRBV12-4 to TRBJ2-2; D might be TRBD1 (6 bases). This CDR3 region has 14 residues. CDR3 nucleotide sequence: TGTGCCAGCAGTGCCGGGACACCCACCGTGGAGCTGTTTTTT. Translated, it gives CASSAGTPTVELFF.